This is a list of T cell receptor beta chains from one sample in a study of tumor-infiltrating lymphocytes in localized non-small cell lung cancer. TCRdb's copy holds only in-frame clones and misses some; the assay was immunoSEQ multiplex PCR. The data contain under 25,000 clones, 50% to 70% of them seen just once; the ten biggest clones take up about 5.8%. What was sequenced was lung tumor tissue. The receptors were sampled from a human donor with non-small cell lung cancer. Each CDR3 is given with its conserved first and last residue.

j_gene,v_gene,CDR3aa
TRBJ2-5,TRBV14,CASSSQETQYF
TRBJ1-1,TRBV5-4,CASSPQGASTEAFF
TRBJ2-7,TRBV10-2,CASSEDRALEYF
TRBJ1-2,TRBV6-5,CASSHGTGRGYTF
TRBJ1-1,TRBV18,CASSLTRQGAYTEAFF
TRBJ2-1,TRBV6-1,CASSRISGYNEQFF
TRBJ1-2,TRBV25-1,CASSESTAGYHYGYTF
TRBJ2-5,TRBV9,CASSAGGGGRIRGETQYF
TRBJ1-1,TRBV30,CAWRGPLTPKNTEAFF
TRBJ2-1,TRBV2,CASMAGSYNEQFF
TRBJ2-3,TRBV9,CASSVRGRITDTQYF
TRBJ2-5,TRBV5-1,CASSSGVGDTGLKTQYF
TRBJ2-3,TRBV7-2,CASRVAGGPLDTQYF
TRBJ2-1,TRBV6-5,CASSYEGQDNEQFF
TRBJ1-2,TRBV5-4,CASSLALDPGGYTF
TRBJ1-4,TRBV19,CASSTFRKEKLFF
TRBJ1-1,TRBV6-6,CASSIPREGPEAFF
TRBJ2-1,TRBV5-1,CASSSLAGGNEQFF
TRBJ2-1,TRBV11-2,CASSLDRGDEQFF
TRBJ1-2,TRBV7-3,CASSLGQGADYGYTF
TRBJ1-6,TRBV6-5,CASSYVGNYNSPLHF
TRBJ2-1,TRBV5-1,CASSSTGLLYNEQFF
TRBJ2-2,TRBV27,CASSFQGQGGLSGELFF
TRBJ2-1,TRBV11-2,CASSYGNSRVNEQFF
TRBJ1-2,TRBV19,CASTKNARQWYGYTF
TRBJ2-4,TRBV28,CASSPEEGIQYF
TRBJ2-2,TRBV7-7,CASSSKTGSDGELFF
TRBJ2-1,TRBV15,CATSRDRKREQFF
TRBJ2-1,TRBV5-1,CASIPRELAGANRSYNEQFF
TRBJ1-1,TRBV7-2,CASSPGGYTEAFF
TRBJ2-1,TRBV11-2,CASAEGNEQFF
TRBJ2-7,TRBV11-2,CASSRGTGVSEQYF
TRBJ1-1,TRBV5-1,CASSQTLNTEAFF